A selection of T cell receptor beta chains follows, all from one sample in a study of shared clonotypes between healthy human individuals. The assay was immunoSEQ multiplex PCR, and TCRdb's table has in-frame clones only and misses some. The sample shows about 2.5 million clones, just under 95% of them seen only once. Sequenced: naive CD4+ T cells from PBMCs. Receptor source: a man younger than 35 in good health. Some clones in this sample may be carry-over from other donors' samples. Each CDR3 is given with its conserved first and last residue. A D gene is named only where the DNA matches it firmly. Clone size is shown for a subset of rows, as once, few, many or a class of expanded clone.

>NA|TRBJ1-5|TRBV19|NA
CASSREDWSQPQHF
TGTGCCAGTAGTAGGGAGGACTGGAGCCAGCCCCAGCATTTT
>NA|TRBJ1-2|TRBV18|NA
CASSQGIAYGYTF
TGTGCCAGCTCACAAGGGATAGCCTATGGCTACACCTTC
>NA|TRBJ1-1|TRBV27|NA
CASSFGVGSLNTEAFF
TGTGCCAGCAGTTTCGGTGTGGGCAGTCTAAACACTGAAGCTTTCTTT
>NA|TRBJ1-2|TRBV4-3|NA
CASSQDGRDYGYTF
TGCGCCAGCAGCCAAGATGGCAGGGACTATGGCTACACCTTC
>TRBD1|TRBJ1-2|TRBV7-6|few
CASSLWPGGNYGYTF
TGTGCCAGCAGCTTATGGCCAGGGGGCAACTATGGCTACACCTTC
>TRBD2|TRBJ2-2|TRBV27|NA
CASSPPGLAGVGTGELFF
TGTGCCAGCAGTCCGCCGGGACTAGCGGGAGTGGGGACCGGGGAGCTGTTTTTT
>TRBD1|TRBJ1-2|TRBV28|NA
CASSTLGQEIFNYGYTF
TGTGCCAGCAGTACCCTAGGACAGGAAATTTTCAACTATGGCTACACCTTC
>TRBD2|TRBJ2-1|TRBV27|NA
CASSLSGRGGGSYNEQFF
TGTGCCAGCAGTTTATCGGGGCGCGGGGGGGGTTCCTACAATGAGCAGTTCTTC
>NA|TRBJ1-1|TRBV10-3|NA
CAISPNTNTEAFF
TGTGCCATCAGCCCTAACACGAACACTGAAGCTTTCTTT
>NA|TRBJ1-2|TRBV27|NA
CASSFRISNYGYTF
TGTGCCAGCAGTTTTCGGATCTCTAACTATGGCTACACCTTC
>NA|TRBJ1-2|TRBV14|once
CASSLARSRGYTF
TGTGCCAGCAGCCTCGCCCGGAGCCGGGGCTACACCTTC
>TRBD2|TRBJ2-5|TRBV5-6|NA
CASSPVGGTGETQYF
TGTGCCAGCAGCCCGGTGGGGGGGACGGGTGAGACCCAGTACTTC
>NA|TRBJ1-5|TRBV27|NA
CASRGTGLEQPQHF
TGTGCCAGCCGTGGCACAGGGTTGGAGCAGCCCCAGCATTTT
>NA|TRBJ1-2|TRBV28|NA
CAIESELGYTF
TGTGCCATCGAAAGCGAATTAGGCTACACCTTC
>NA|TRBJ2-3|TRBV10-1|NA
CASSGATDTQYF
TGCGCCAGCAGTGGGGCGACAGATACGCAGTATTTT
>NA|TRBJ2-3|TRBV7-3|NA
CASSLRGVGRSSTDTQYF
TGTGCCAGCAGCTTAAGGGGTGTAGGTCGATCTAGCACAGATACGCAGTATTTT
>NA|TRBJ2-7|TRBV11-2|NA
CASSSAGAEQYF
TGTGCCAGCAGCTCCGCGGGGGCCGAGCAGTACTTC
>NA|TRBJ2-1|TRBV27|NA
CASSLGGVGQRYNEQFF
TGTGCCAGCAGTTTGGGGGGGGTGGGACAGAGATACAATGAGCAGTTCTTC
>TRBD2|TRBJ2-7|TRBV30|NA
CAWSLVAGVRYEQYF
TGTGCCTGGAGTCTCGTAGCGGGGGTAAGGTACGAGCAGTACTTC
>NA|TRBJ1-1|TRBV11-2|few
CASSLTVNTEAFF
TGTGCCAGCAGCTTGACAGTGAACACTGAAGCTTTCTTT
>TRBD1|TRBJ1-2|TRBV7-8|NA
CASSFDRVGGYTF
TGTGCCAGCAGCTTTGACAGGGTCGGTGGCTACACCTTC
>TRBD2|TRBJ2-1|TRBV7-2|once
CASSPLSLREEFFEQFF
TGTGCCAGCAGCCCCCTTAGTTTGCGGGAGGAATTCTTTGAGCAGTTCTTC
>NA|TRBJ1-1|TRBV7-8|few
CASSARSLMNTEAFF
TGTGCCAGCAGCGCACGTAGCCTAATGAACACTGAAGCTTTCTTT
>TRBD2|TRBJ2-3|TRBV9|NA
CASSHGTNPSTDTQYF
TGTGCCAGCAGCCACGGGACTAACCCTAGCACAGATACGCAGTATTTT
>TRBD1|TRBJ1-2|TRBV5-1|NA
CASSQGTGGAYGYTF
TGCGCCAGCAGCCAAGGGACAGGGGGCGCCTATGGCTACACCTTC
>NA|TRBJ2-3|TRBV9|NA
CASSVGGSNLDTQYF
TGTGCCAGCAGCGTAGGAGGCAGCAATCTAGATACGCAGTATTTT
>NA|TRBJ2-7|TRBV19|once
CASSPRDGPYEQYF
TGTGCCAGTAGTCCCAGGGACGGCCCCTACGAGCAGTACTTC
>TRBD1|TRBJ2-1|TRBV7-9|NA
CASSYWTGLNNEQFF
TGTGCCAGCAGCTATTGGACAGGGCTCAACAATGAGCAGTTCTTC
>TRBD1|TRBJ1-2|TRBV4-1|NA
CASSQEGQGARGYTF
TGCGCCAGCAGCCAAGAGGGACAGGGGGCGCGGGGCTACACCTTC
>NA|TRBJ2-6|TRBV19|NA
CASKGWAGGIGANVLTF
TGTGCCAGTAAGGGATGGGCTGGGGGGATAGGGGCCAACGTCCTGACTTTC
>NA|TRBJ2-1|TRBV5-6|once
CASSLNRNEQFF
TGTGCCAGCAGCTTGAACAGGAATGAGCAGTTCTTC
>NA|TRBJ1-5|TRBV18|NA
CASSPQGRNQPQHF
TGTGCCAGCTCTCCTCAGGGGCGCAATCAGCCCCAGCATTTT
>NA|TRBJ2-7|TRBV15|once
CATSREELQYF
TGTGCCACCAGCAGAGAGGAGTTGCAGTACTTC
>TRBD1|TRBJ1-4|TRBV25-1|NA
CASSAPTGGEAVLFF
TGTGCCAGCAGTGCCCCGACAGGGGGCGAGGCTGTACTGTTTTTT
>NA|TRBJ2-7|TRBV10-3|NA
CAISESGTQEGEQYF
TGTGCCATCAGTGAGTCCGGGACACAGGAGGGGGAGCAGTACTTC
>NA|TRBJ2-7|TRBV5-8|NA
CASSALWSSNARSYEQYF
TGTGCCAGCAGCGCCCTTTGGTCTTCCAACGCACGTTCCTACGAGCAGTACTTC
>TRBD1|TRBJ1-2|TRBV5-1|NA
CASSPYGQGASGYTF
TGCGCCAGCAGCCCTTACGGACAGGGGGCCAGTGGCTACACCTTC
>NA|TRBJ2-3|TRBV10-3|NA
CAISESLGLGTDTQYF
TGTGCCATCAGTGAGTCTTTGGGGCTTGGCACAGATACGCAGTATTTT
>TRBD2|TRBJ2-1|TRBV7-6|NA
CASSPNGLAGRPYNEQFF
TGTGCCAGCAGCCCAAATGGACTAGCGGGACGGCCCTACAATGAGCAGTTCTTC
>NA|TRBJ1-2|TRBV28|NA
CASSPPRGQGYTF
TGTGCCAGCAGCCCACCAAGGGGCCAAGGCTACACCTTC
>NA|TRBJ2-2|TRBV7-9|NA
CASSLENTGELFF
TGTGCCAGCAGCTTAGAAAACACCGGGGAGCTGTTTTTT
>NA|TRBJ2-6|TRBV27|NA
CASSPDSSGANVLTF
TGTGCCAGCAGTCCGGACAGCTCTGGGGCCAACGTCCTGACTTTC
>TRBD1|TRBJ2-3|TRBV7-9|NA
CASRKTGGTDTQYF
TGTGCCAGCAGGAAGACAGGGGGCACAGATACGCAGTATTTT
>NA|TRBJ1-4|TRBV19|NA
CASSPRGRGGEKLFF
TGTGCCAGTAGTCCCCGGGGCCGTGGGGGTGAAAAACTGTTTTTT
>TRBD2|TRBJ2-2|TRBV5-8|NA
CASSRTSGTIGELFF
TGTGCCAGCAGCCGGACTAGCGGGACTATAGGGGAGCTGTTTTTT
>TRBD1|TRBJ1-1|TRBV25-1|NA
CASSEPGQGNTEAFF
TGTGCCAGCAGTGAGCCGGGACAGGGGAACACTGAAGCTTTCTTT
>NA|TRBJ2-2|TRBV5-1|few
CASSLSGGNTGELFF
TGCGCCAGCAGCTTGTCTGGGGGTAACACCGGGGAGCTGTTTTTT
>TRBD1|TRBJ2-3|TRBV5-4|once
CASSLPGQGANSVTDTQYF
TGTGCCAGCAGTTTGCCGGGACAGGGGGCGAACTCTGTTACGGATACGCAGTATTTT
>NA|TRBJ2-7|TRBV2|NA
CASRDLGSSYEQYF
TGTGCCAGCAGGGATCTTGGGTCCTCCTACGAGCAGTACTTC
>NA|TRBJ1-2|TRBV7-9|few
CASSLGTSYGYTF
TGTGCCAGCAGCTTAGGGACTTCTTATGGCTACACCTTC
>TRBD1|TRBJ1-1|TRBV12-5|NA
CASGWGQGEDEAFF
TGTGCTAGTGGTTGGGGACAGGGGGAGGATGAAGCTTTCTTT
>NA|TRBJ1-2|TRBV6-5|NA
CASGKEGGYTF
TGTGCCAGCGGAAAGGAAGGCGGCTACACCTTC
>NA|TRBJ2-1|TRBV15|NA
CATSTQRDFYNEQFF
TGTGCCACCAGCACCCAACGGGACTTTTACAATGAGCAGTTCTTC